The text below deals with one TCR beta chain. This sample is drawn from a study of monozygotic twins with inflammatory bowel disease. TCRdb re-analyzed the 5' RACE reads; it lists each CDR3 protein once, without DNA. The table lists approximately 400,000 distinct CDR3 sequences. Germline CDR1 and CDR2: KGHSH and LQKENI. The CDR3 contains 15 residues. The source material was blood. The genes are TRBV18 and TRBJ2-2; TCRdb lists TRBD2, though no DNA is available to test this call. The clonotype originates from a human donor with ulcerative colitis or Crohn's disease, or a healthy co-twin of an affected twin (not recorded which). This CDR3 is CASSPVAANTGELFF.